These 25 T cell receptor beta chains were sequenced from one sample in a study of cytomegalovirus exposure and HLA in healthy donors. With 60 Vbeta and 13 Jbeta primers, the PCR was carried out. Only in-frame clones appear in the TCRdb table, and some are missing; sequencing was by immunoSEQ multiplex PCR. The repertoire includes 130,000 to 150,000 clones, around 80% of them detected once, and roughly 2.9% sits in the top ten. The sequenced sample was PBMCs. Receptors were obtained from a female donor in good health and CMV-seronegative.

The chain employs TRBV30 and TRBJ1-1, with 8 positions matching TRBD1. Germline trimming cut 3 bases from V and 11 bases from J; bases unmatched to any gene: 5. The germline gives CDR1 GTSNPN, CDR2 SVGIG (reference sequence). The CDR3 consists of 11 residues. In nucleotides, the CDR3 is TGTGCCTGGAGCCGGGACAGGCATGCTTTCTTT. This codes for CAWSRDRHAFF.

This clone was observed once. This CDR3 reads CASSGNSGSVETQYF. CDR3 in DNA: TGTGCCAGCAGTGGCAATAGCGGGAGCGTTGAGACCCAGTACTTC. This chain connects TRBV2 to TRBJ2-5, with 9 positions matching TRBD2. Losses at the gene ends were 4 bases for V and 5 bases for J; bases not matched to a gene: 8. In germline, CDR1 is SNHLY, CDR2 FYNNEI. The CDR3 is made up of 15 amino acids. Filled out from reference TRBV2 and TRBJ2-5, the complete variable domain reads EPEVTQTPSHQVTQMGQEVILRCVPISNHLYFYWYRQILGQKVEFLVSFYNNEISEKSEIFDDQFSVERPDGSNFTLKIRSTKLEDSAMYFCASSGNSGSVETQYFGPGTRLLVL.

This clone was picked up one time. The V gene is TRBV5-1, the J gene TRBJ1-2; a weak D match, TRBD1 (6 bases). The CDR3 contains 18 residues. V lost 5 bases to trimming and J lost 3 bases, with 26 bases between them. Germline CDR1 reads SGHRS; CDR2 reads YFSETQ. CDR3 sequence reads: CASSPYLSLTGPYYGYTF. CDR3 in DNA: TGCGCCAGCAGTCCCTATCTCTCCCTGACAGGACCCTACTATGGCTACACCTTC.

The J gene is TRBJ1-1, the V gene TRBV30; TRBD1 aligns across 8 bases. Trimming at V came to 0 bases and at J to 5 bases, leaving 2 bases not matched to a gene. CDR1 GTSNPN and CDR2 SVGIG come from the germline V gene (reference sequence). The CDR3 totals 13 residues. The CDR3 sequence: CAWSVRQGTEAFF. Written as DNA, the CDR3 is TGTGCCTGGAGTGTACGACAGGGGACTGAAGCTTTCTTT.

V is TRBV5-4 and J is TRBJ1-2; D gene ambiguous. The length of the CDR3 is 14 residues. V lost 1 base and J lost 6, with 13 bases in between. Germline V gene sequence: CDR1 SGHNT, CDR2 YYREEE (reference sequence). CDR3 region: CASSLPGSEHGYTF. The DNA of the CDR3 is TGTGCCAGCAGCTTGCCGGGGAGCGAACATGGCTACACCTTC.

The table lists this clone with a few counts. This same CDR3 is encoded by further DNA sequences in the sample. This chain links TRBV7-2 with TRBJ1-3, with D possibly being TRBD1 (6 bases). The V end was cut by 6 bases, the J end by 1 base, with 10 bases between. Germline V gives CDR1 SGHTA, CDR2 FQGNSA. The CDR3 runs 14 residues. As DNA, the CDR3 is TGTGCCAGCAGATTAACAGGGTCTGGAAACACCATATATTTT. This sequence encodes CASRLTGSGNTIYF. Drawing the rest from reference TRBV7-2 and TRBJ1-3, the complete variable domain is GAGVSQSPSNKVTEKGKDVELRCDPISGHTALYWYRQSLGQGLEFLIYFQGNSAPDKSGLPSDRFSAERTGGSVSTLTIQRTQQEDSAVYLCASRLTGSGNTIYFGEGSWLTVV.

The CDR3 here is CASSSLGGGEAFF. CDR3 coding DNA: TGTGCCAGCAGTTCCTTAGGGGGGGGTGAAGCTTTCTTT. V is TRBV6-5 and J is TRBJ1-1; tentative D call: TRBD1 (6 bases). The V gene's germline CDR1 is MNHEY and CDR2 SVGAGI. The V end lost 4 bases, the J end lost 7 bases, and 13 bases lay between the germline ends. This CDR3 contains 13 residues.

This clone appeared a few times. The genes are TRBV10-3 and TRBJ1-1, with 9 bases lining up with TRBD1. Germline V gene data show CDR1 as ENHRY and CDR2 as SYGVKD. The CDR3 has 18 residues. V lost 3 bases to trimming and J lost 4 bases; unmatched junction nucleotides: 15. The CDR3 sequence is CAISDRIHRGRMSTEAFF. In DNA, the CDR3 is TGTGCCATCAGTGATCGAATACACAGGGGGCGTATGAGCACTGAAGCTTTCTTT.

The J gene is TRBJ2-1, the V gene TRBV7-2; maybe TRBD1 (6 bases). Germline CDR1 SGHTA, CDR2 FQGNSA. Deletions cut 5 bases from V and 3 bases from J, with 17 bases between. CDR3 length: 16 amino acids. In DNA, the CDR3 is TGTGCCAGCAGCCCGTCCGCCGGACAGATCTACAATGAGCAGTTCTTC. Translated, it gives CASSPSAGQIYNEQFF. Filled out from reference TRBV7-2 and TRBJ2-1, the complete variable domain reads GAGVSQSPSNKVTEKGKDVELRCDPISGHTALYWYRQSLGQGLEFLIYFQGNSAPDKSGLPSDRFSAERTGGSVSTLTIQRTQQEDSAVYLCASSPSAGQIYNEQFFGPGTRLTVL.

The chain uses TRBV2 and TRBJ2-7; 7 bases agree with TRBD1. The CDR3 consists of 12 residues. Germline values: CDR1 SNHLY, CDR2 FYNNEI. V dropped 8 bases and J dropped 6; count of bases not matched to a gene: 7. The CDR3 loop is CASQGERGEQYF. The CDR3 DNA follows: TGTGCCAGCCAGGGGGAAAGAGGCGAGCAGTACTTC.

This rearrangement joins TRBV7-2 to TRBJ2-3; 14 bases align to TRBD2. V dropped 1 base and J dropped 5; count of bases not matched to a gene: 5. This CDR3 is built from 17 residues. Germline CDR1 is SGHTA and CDR2 is FQGNSA. The DNA for the CDR3 is TGTGCCAGCAGCTTAGGGGGACTAGCGGGAGTAAGAGATACGCAGTATTTT. Its protein product is CASSLGGLAGVRDTQYF. Supplemented by reference TRBV7-2 and TRBJ2-3, the full variable domain reads GAGVSQSPSNKVTEKGKDVELRCDPISGHTALYWYRQSLGQGLEFLIYFQGNSAPDKSGLPSDRFSAERTGGSVSTLTIQRTQQEDSAVYLCASSLGGLAGVRDTQYFGPGTRLTVL.

This chain uses TRBV5-4 with TRBJ2-1; 12 bases match TRBD2. V was clipped by 0 bases and J by 6 bases; unmatched bases: 13. The germline CDR1 and CDR2 sequences are SGHNT and YYREEE (reference sequence). This CDR3 region has 19 residues. The CDR3 protein is CASSLEIRTSGTKGNEQFF. CDR3 nucleotides: TGTGCCAGCAGCTTGGAAATCCGGACTAGCGGGACAAAGGGCAATGAGCAGTTCTTC.

V and J are TRBV5-1 and TRBJ2-1; 8 bases are a match to TRBD2. This CDR3 has 15 residues. V was clipped by 3 bases and J by 0 bases; unmatched bases: 2. Looked up from germline, CDR1 is SGHRS and CDR2 is YFSETQ. CDR3 amino acids: CASSYSGSSYNEQFF. The CDR3 bases are TGCGCCAGCAGCTACAGCGGGAGCTCCTACAATGAGCAGTTCTTC.

This chain links TRBV28 with TRBJ2-7; 12 nucleotides align to TRBD2. The V and J ends lost 6 bases and 7 bases, in that order; junction bases with no gene match: 4. CDR3 size: 13 residues. Germline V gene sequence: CDR1 MDHEN, CDR2 SYDVKM. The CDR3 coding sequence is TGTGCCAGCAGGTCTAGCGGGAGGGGGGAGCAGTACTTC. This translates into CASRSSGRGEQYF.

The gene calls are TRBV27 and TRBJ2-7; TRBD1 is a possible D gene (6 bases). CDR1 MNHEY and CDR2 SMNVEV come from the germline V gene (reference sequence). The CDR3 sequence is 13 residues long. V lost 6 bases and J lost 5, with 14 bases in between. The CDR3 nucleotides read TGTGCCAGCAGCCCCACAGGGCTACACGAGCAGTACTTC. Translated: CASSPTGLHEQYF.

The chain has TRBV7-6 and TRBJ2-4, with 15 bases lining up with TRBD2. The CDR3 spans 19 residues. Per the germline V gene, CDR1 is SGHVS and CDR2 is FNYEAQ. V gave up 5 bases and J gave up 0 bases; unmatched junction bases: 8. CDR3 loop: CASSPGLAGGRLAKNIQYF. The DNA of the CDR3 is TGTGCCAGCAGCCCGGGACTAGCGGGGGGCCGATTAGCCAAAAACATTCAGTACTTC.

V usage is TRBV30 and J usage is TRBJ1-2, with 8 nucleotides matching TRBD1. J was trimmed by 4 bases and V by 5 bases; bases with no gene match: 3. This CDR3 contains 12 residues. Germline V gene lookup returns CDR1 GTSNPN and CDR2 SVGIG (reference sequence). CDR3 sequence: CAWAGGPYGYTF. The CDR3 DNA follows: TGTGCCTGGGCAGGGGGCCCCTATGGCTACACCTTC.

The chain uses TRBV28 and TRBJ1-6; a weak D match, TRBD1 (6 bases). Trimming shortened V by 1 base and J by 6 bases, and 16 bases separated the two germline ends. The V gene's germline CDR1 is MDHEN and CDR2 SYDVKM. The CDR3 has 17 amino acids. The CDR3: CASSLLGGARANSPLHF. The CDR3 bases are TGTGCCAGCAGTTTATTAGGGGGGGCCCGCGCTAATTCACCCCTCCACTTT.

The V and J genes are TRBV7-8 and TRBJ2-3; the D gene is possibly TRBD2 (5 bases). Per the germline V gene, CDR1 is SGHVS and CDR2 is FQNEAQ. Trimming stripped 1 base from V and 7 bases from J, with 12 bases between. The CDR3 has 14 amino acids. The CDR3 coding sequence is TGTGCCAGCAGCTTAGAGCTCCGGAGGAATACGCAGTATTTT. The encoded protein is CASSLELRRNTQYF.

With respect to this clone: Other DNA sequences in the sample encode the same CDR3. The rearrangement links TRBV20-1 to TRBJ2-7; tentatively, D is TRBD1 (5 bases). CDR3 length equals 11 residues. Germline loops: CDR1 DFQATT, CDR2 SNEGSKA (reference sequence). V shed 5 bases and J shed 2 bases, with 7 bases lying between them. The CDR3 coding sequence is TGCAGTGCTCCCAGGGCCTACGAGCAGTACTTC. As protein: CSAPRAYEQYF.

This clone was seen only once. In DNA, the CDR3 is TGTGCCAGCAGTGAAGTTTCGGCGGGGCAGTTCTTC. It is translated as CASSEVSAGQFF. This chain links TRBV6-1 with TRBJ2-1, with a possible D match to TRBD2 (5 bases). Looked up from germline, CDR1 is MNHNS and CDR2 is SASEGT. V lost 1 base and J lost 12, with 10 bases in between. There are 12 residues in the CDR3.

The chain has TRBV18 and TRBJ1-1; no definite D call. The V and J ends lost 6 bases and 4 bases respectively, with 9 bases between them. There are 12 residues in the CDR3. Germline CDR1 reads KGHSH; CDR2 reads LQKENI. CDR3 nucleotides: TGTGCCAGCTCGCAGGACTTCACTGAAGCTTTCTTT. Protein: CASSQDFTEAFF.

The chain employs TRBV2 and TRBJ2-1; 9 nucleotides align to TRBD2. CDR1 is SNHLY, CDR2 FYNNEI, per germline. Losses at the gene ends were 5 bases for V and 0 bases for J; bases not matched to a gene: 5. This CDR3 has 16 amino acids. CDR3 sequence reads: CASSFGLASSYNEQFF. The DNA for the CDR3 is TGTGCCAGCAGTTTTGGACTAGCGAGCTCCTACAATGAGCAGTTCTTC.

The genes are TRBV7-9 and TRBJ2-5, with 10 bases fitting TRBD1. The CDR3 is made up of 14 amino acids. Germline CDR1 and CDR2: SEHNR and FQNEAQ (reference sequence). V was pared by 4 bases and J by 11 bases, with 10 bases of the junction left unmatched. CDR3 sequence: CASSSDRGTREQYF. The DNA for the CDR3 is TGTGCCAGCAGCTCGGACAGGGGGACTCGGGAGCAGTACTTC.

This clone was seen only a few times. The J gene is TRBJ2-3, the V gene TRBV6-1, with D hard to call. CDR3 length equals 15 residues. Trimming pared 1 base from V and 9 bases from J, leaving 17 bases between. Germline CDR1 reads MNHNS; CDR2 reads SASEGT. For the CDR3, the DNA is TGTGCCAGCAGTGAAGGAGTGGGCAGTCAAAAGACGCAGTATTTT. Encoded protein: CASSEGVGSQKTQYF.